Shown below are 2 T cell receptor beta chains from a single sample sequenced in a study of cytomegalovirus exposure and HLA in healthy donors. PCR used 60 Vbeta primers and 13 Jbeta primers. Sequencing was performed with immunoSEQ multiplex PCR; in TCRdb, only in-frame clones are kept and a portion is missing. The sample is made up of fewer than 250,000 clones, and the top ten hold over 0.75% of it. Material for sequencing was PBMCs. The receptors shown here come from a woman aged 30 to 39 in good health and CMV-seropositive.

Remarks on this clone: The same CDR3 also results from other DNA sequences found in this sample. The chain has TRBV5-1 and TRBJ1-1; D is unclear. Germline CDR1 is SGHRS and CDR2 is YFSETQ. Trimming pared 0 bases from V and 0 bases from J, leaving 6 bases between. This CDR3 has 14 amino acids. The DNA of the CDR3 is TGCGCCAGCAGCTTGGCCGGGATGAACACTGAAGCTTTCTTT. This codes for CASSLAGMNTEAFF.

The V and J genes are TRBV11-2 and TRBJ2-1, with D maybe TRBD2 (5 bases). There are 14 residues in the CDR3. Trimming pared 4 bases from V and 2 bases from J, leaving 9 bases between. Germline V lookup: CDR1 SGHAT, CDR2 FQNNGV. The CDR3 reads CASSSGLPYNEQFF. As DNA, the CDR3 is TGTGCCAGCAGCTCTGGACTTCCCTACAATGAGCAGTTCTTC.